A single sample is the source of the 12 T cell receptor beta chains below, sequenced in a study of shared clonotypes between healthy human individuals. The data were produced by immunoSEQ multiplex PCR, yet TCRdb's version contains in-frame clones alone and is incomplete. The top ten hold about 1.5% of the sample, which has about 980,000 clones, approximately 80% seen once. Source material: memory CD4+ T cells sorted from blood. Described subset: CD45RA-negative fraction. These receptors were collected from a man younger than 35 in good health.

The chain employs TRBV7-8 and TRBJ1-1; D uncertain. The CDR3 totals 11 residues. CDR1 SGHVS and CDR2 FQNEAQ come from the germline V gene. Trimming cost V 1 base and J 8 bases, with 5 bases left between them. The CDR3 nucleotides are TGTGCCAGCAGCTTAGGACGGGAAGCTTTCTTT. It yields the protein CASSLGREAFF.

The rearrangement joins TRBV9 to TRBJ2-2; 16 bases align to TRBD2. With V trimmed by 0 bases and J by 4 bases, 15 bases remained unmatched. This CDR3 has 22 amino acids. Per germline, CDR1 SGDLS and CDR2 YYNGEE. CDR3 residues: CASSVAPGTGTSGRAFTGELFF. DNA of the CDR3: TGTGCCAGCAGCGTAGCTCCCGGGACAGGGACTAGCGGGAGGGCCTTCACCGGGGAGCTGTTTTTT.

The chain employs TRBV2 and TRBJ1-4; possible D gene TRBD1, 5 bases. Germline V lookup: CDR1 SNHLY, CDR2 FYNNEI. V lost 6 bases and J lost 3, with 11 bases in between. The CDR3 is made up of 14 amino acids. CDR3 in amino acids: CASRRTPPNEKLFF. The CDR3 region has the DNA TGTGCCAGCAGACGGACACCCCCTAATGAAAAACTGTTTTTT.

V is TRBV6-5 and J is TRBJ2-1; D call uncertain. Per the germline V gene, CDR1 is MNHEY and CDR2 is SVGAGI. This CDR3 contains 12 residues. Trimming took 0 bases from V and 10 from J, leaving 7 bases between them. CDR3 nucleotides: TGTGCCAGCAGTTACTCGCTCCGCGAGCAGTTCTTC. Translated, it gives CASSYSLREQFF.

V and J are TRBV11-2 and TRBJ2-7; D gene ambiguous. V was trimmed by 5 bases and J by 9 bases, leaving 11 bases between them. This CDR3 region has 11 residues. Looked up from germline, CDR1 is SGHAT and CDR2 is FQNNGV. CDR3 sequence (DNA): TGTGCCAGCAGCGACCGATGGGGGCAGTACTTC. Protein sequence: CASSDRWGQYF.

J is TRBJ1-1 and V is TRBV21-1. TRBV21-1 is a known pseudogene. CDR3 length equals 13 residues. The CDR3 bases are TGTGCCAGCAGCAAAAGCATGAACACTGAAGCTTTCTTT. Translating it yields CASSKSMNTEAFF.

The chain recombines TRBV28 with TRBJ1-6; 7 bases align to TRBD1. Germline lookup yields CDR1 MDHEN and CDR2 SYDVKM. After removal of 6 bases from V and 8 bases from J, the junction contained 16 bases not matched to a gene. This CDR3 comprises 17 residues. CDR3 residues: CASSQYNPGTAYSPLHF. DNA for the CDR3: TGTGCCAGCAGCCAATACAACCCCGGGACAGCCTATTCACCCCTCCACTTT. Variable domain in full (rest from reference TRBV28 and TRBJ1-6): DVKVTQSSRYLVKRTGEKVFLECVQDMDHENMFWYRQDPGLGLRLIYFSYDVKMKEKGDIPEGYSVSREKKERFSLILESASTNQTSMYLCASSQYNPGTAYSPLHFGNGTRLTVT.

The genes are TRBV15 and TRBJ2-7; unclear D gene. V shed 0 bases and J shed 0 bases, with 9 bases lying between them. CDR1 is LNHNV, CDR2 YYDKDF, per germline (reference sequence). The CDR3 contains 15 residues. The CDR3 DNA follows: TGTGCCACCAGCAGAGATCGTTGGAGCTCCTACGAGCAGTACTTC. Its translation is CATSRDRWSSYEQYF.

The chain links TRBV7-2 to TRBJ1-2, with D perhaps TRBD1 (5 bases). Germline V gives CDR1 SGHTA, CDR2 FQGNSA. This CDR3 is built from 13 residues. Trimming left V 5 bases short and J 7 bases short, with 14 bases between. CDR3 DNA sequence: TGTGCCAGCAGCCCGAAGGGGATGGTTGGCTACACCTTC. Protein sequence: CASSPKGMVGYTF.

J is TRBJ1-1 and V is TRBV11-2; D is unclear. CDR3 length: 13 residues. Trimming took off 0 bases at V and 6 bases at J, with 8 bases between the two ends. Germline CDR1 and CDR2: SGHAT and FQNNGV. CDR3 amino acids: CASSLDIHAEAFF. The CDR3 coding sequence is TGTGCCAGCAGCTTAGATATCCACGCTGAAGCTTTCTTT.

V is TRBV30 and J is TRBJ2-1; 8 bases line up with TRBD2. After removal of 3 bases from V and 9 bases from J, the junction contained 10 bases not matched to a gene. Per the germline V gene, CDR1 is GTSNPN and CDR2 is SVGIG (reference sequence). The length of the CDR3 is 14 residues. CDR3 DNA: TGTGCCTGGAGAGGGGCTAGCGGGTGGGGTGAGCAGTTCTTC. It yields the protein CAWRGASGWGEQFF. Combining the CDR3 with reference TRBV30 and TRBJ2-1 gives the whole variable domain SQTIHQWPATLVQPVGSPLSLECTVEGTSNPNLYWYRQAAGRGLQLLFYSVGIGQISSEVPQNLSASRPQDRQFILSSKKLLLSDSGFYLCAWRGASGWGEQFFGPGTRLTVL.

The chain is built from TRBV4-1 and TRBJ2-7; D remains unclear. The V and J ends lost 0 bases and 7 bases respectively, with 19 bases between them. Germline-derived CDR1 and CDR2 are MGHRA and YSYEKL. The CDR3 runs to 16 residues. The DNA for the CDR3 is TGCGCCAGCAGCCAAGATAGCCTAGGTCTTTGGGGAGAGCAGTACTTC. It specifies CASSQDSLGLWGEQYF.